This TCR beta chain was recorded in a study of T cells in Graves' hyperthyroidism and ophthalmopathy. Study-level results: Most clonotypes expanded in thyroid above 0.001 were likewise present in blood.

Template material for amplifying TCR beta CDR3 regions consisted of RNA transcripts. In the first-round RT-PCR of the TCR CDR3, the HTBI primer set was used. TCRdb re-called the multiplex PCR reads through MiXCR, storing one row per CDR3 protein. The sample holds 600,000 to 650,000 distinct CDR3 sequences; less than 25% are singletons and the top ten take over 30%. This clonotype was recorded a few times. Its antigen remains unknown. Exclusions: uncontrolled infection, other autoimmune disease, pregnancy, lactation. The source of the PBMCs was approximately 10 ml of fresh peripheral blood. V lost 0 bases and J lost 3, with 12 bases in between. The CDR3 totals 16 residues. Germline CDR1 and CDR2: LNHNV and YYDKDF (reference sequence).

The clonotype comes from a man aged 25-40 years with Graves' ophthalmopathy. The specimen was blood. This chain uses TRBV15 with TRBJ1-5; TRBD1 might be the D (5 bases). In nucleotides, the CDR3 is TGTGCCACCAGCAGAGACCGAGCCGGGACCAATCAGCCCCAGCATTTT. This translates into CATSRDRAGTNQPQHF.